This is a list of T cell receptor beta chains from one sample in a study of beta chain features in type 1 diabetes. The assay was immunoSEQ multiplex PCR, and TCRdb's table has in-frame clones only and misses some. The table shows under 950,000 clones, with roughly a sixth occurring only once. Sequenced sample: naive CD4+ T cells from blood. Receptor source: a woman younger than 30 in good health. Both conserved end residues are part of each CDR3.

J: TRBJ2-1
V: TRBV28
CDR3: CASSLRTSGQNEQFF

J: TRBJ2-5
V: TRBV7-9
CDR3: CASSLGLQGTQYF

J: TRBJ2-2
V: TRBV15
CDR3: CATSRVQGAIGELFF

J: TRBJ1-3
V: TRBV5-6
CDR3: CASSLSRAGGNTIYF

J: TRBJ1-2
V: TRBV10-3
CDR3: CAISAVERNYGYTF

J: TRBJ2-1
V: TRBV28
CDR3: CASSSLQAGYNEQFF

J: TRBJ2-7
V: TRBV28
CDR3: CASSLSFHFGQETPYEQYF

J: TRBJ1-1
V: TRBV2
CDR3: CASRAQGEWTEAFF

J: TRBJ1-5
V: TRBV2
CDR3: CASSRMGVNQPQHF

J: TRBJ2-5
V: TRBV4-3
CDR3: CASSQDRTSSSQYF

J: TRBJ2-7
V: TRBV19
CDR3: CASRTTWVAYEQYF

J: TRBJ1-2
V: TRBV2
CDR3: CASSPGLANYGYTF

J: TRBJ2-1
V: TRBV6-5
CDR3: CASTALAGVHNEQFF

J: TRBJ2-1
V: TRBV6-5
CDR3: CASSYVLAGGYEQFF

J: TRBJ1-5
V: TRBV6-5
CDR3: CASSYVEATGNQPQHF

J: TRBJ1-2
V: TRBV11-2
CDR3: CASSYTGLGYTF

J: TRBJ2-4
V: TRBV21-1
CDR3: CASSPIEGAKNIQYF

J: TRBJ2-1
V: TRBV21-1
CDR3: CASSKVGTSGGSYNEQFF

J: TRBJ2-1
V: TRBV2
CDR3: CASRGTSGYNEQFF

J: TRBJ1-2
V: TRBV5-4
CDR3: CASSPGADRGLDGYTF

J: TRBJ2-2
V: TRBV18
CDR3: CASSPPNTGELFF

J: TRBJ2-7
V: TRBV2
CDR3: CACLEASGSYYEQYF

J: TRBJ1-2
V: TRBV18
CDR3: CASSAQGSYGYTF

J: TRBJ1-4
V: TRBV2
CDR3: CASRGTGSEKLFF

J: TRBJ2-4
V: TRBV5-4
CDR3: CASSPPGDLAKNIQYF

J: TRBJ1-2
V: TRBV13
CDR3: CASSLGMKVGYTF